A single sample is the source of the 22 T cell receptor beta chains below, sequenced in a study of OX40 agonist ivuxolimab in advanced cancers. Sequencing was performed with immunoSEQ multiplex PCR; in TCRdb, only in-frame clones are kept and a portion is missing. The sample shows 32,000 or so clones, roughly 80% of them seen only once. This specimen consisted of CD4+ or CD8+ T cells sorted from blood, obtained in a trial of the OX40 agonist ivuxolimab. Receptors originate from an adult with an advanced solid tumor such as melanoma, head and neck, liver or kidney cancer.

This chain connects TRBV2 to TRBJ1-1, with 8 bases fitting TRBD1. This CDR3 region has 14 residues. V was clipped by 5 bases and J by 3 bases; unmatched bases: 5. Germline lookup yields CDR1 SNHLY and CDR2 FYNNEI. CDR3: CASSLQGAHTEAFF. CDR3 coding DNA: TGTGCCAGCAGTCTGCAGGGGGCGCACACTGAAGCTTTCTTT.

The chain combines TRBV19 with TRBJ1-6, with TRBD1 matching 12 bases. Germline V lookup: CDR1 LNHDA, CDR2 SQIVND (reference sequence). The CDR3 covers 16 residues. V lost 5 bases and J lost 7; bases outside the gene matches: 6. The CDR3 sequence: CASSPGTGGLNSPLHF. CDR3 nucleotide sequence: TGTGCCAGTAGTCCTGGGACAGGGGGCCTCAATTCACCCCTCCACTTT.

This clone was seen once. This chain connects TRBV5-1 to TRBJ1-4, with D hard to call. Trimming left V 0 bases short and J 7 bases short, with 7 bases between. The length of the CDR3 is 13 residues. Germline values: CDR1 SGHRS, CDR2 YFSETQ. CDR3 loop: CASSLETREKLFF. For the CDR3, the DNA is TGCGCCAGCAGCTTGGAGACGCGTGAAAAACTGTTTTTT.

This clone occurred a few times. The V call is TRBV29-1, the J call TRBJ2-1; no definite D call. Per germline, CDR1 SQVTM and CDR2 ANQGSEA. The CDR3 extends over 14 amino acids. Trimming left V 3 bases short and J 7 bases short, with 16 bases between. The CDR3 bases are TGCAGCGTTGAGTCGGACGAACATCGGAATGAGCAGTTCTTC. Translation gives CSVESDEHRNEQFF.

The chain uses TRBV29-1 and TRBJ2-5, with D perhaps TRBD1 (5 bases). Trimming left V 3 bases short and J 4 bases short, with 12 bases between. Germline CDR1 is SQVTM and CDR2 is ANQGSEA. The length of the CDR3 is 13 residues. The CDR3 here is CSVEAHQGETQYF. The DNA of the CDR3 is TGCAGCGTTGAGGCGCATCAGGGAGAGACCCAGTACTTC. Full variable domain (missing parts from reference TRBV29-1 and TRBJ2-5): SAVISQKPSRDICQRGTSLTIQCQVDSQVTMMFWYRQQPGQSLTLIATANQGSEATYESGFVIDKFPISRPNLTFSTLTVSNMSPEDSSIYLCSVEAHQGETQYFGPGTRLLVL.

The rearrangement links TRBV6-5 to TRBJ2-7, with TRBD1 matching 10 bases. In germline, CDR1 is MNHEY, CDR2 SVGAGI. The CDR3 is made up of 15 amino acids. V lost 6 bases to trimming and J lost 4 bases; unmatched junction nucleotides: 9. The CDR3 region has the DNA TGTGCCAGCAGCCCCCGGGACAGGGGATTATACGAGCAGTACTTC. This translates into CASSPRDRGLYEQYF.

The rearrangement links TRBV5-5 to TRBJ2-4, with D perhaps matching TRBD2 (6 bases). Germline V gene data show CDR1 as SGHKS and CDR2 as YYEKEE (reference sequence). This CDR3 has 16 amino acids. V was pared by 4 bases and J by 9 bases, with 23 bases between. The CDR3 spells CASSPARVGGGIIQYF. The CDR3 DNA follows: TGTGCCAGCAGCCCGGCACGGGTCGGAGGAGGGATCATTCAGTACTTC.

This chain links TRBV18 with TRBJ2-7; the match to TRBD2 covers 8 bases. Germline V CDR1 and CDR2: KGHSH, LQKENI. This CDR3 is built from 13 residues. Unmatched junction bases numbered 2, after V lost 4 bases and J lost 3 bases. The CDR3 region has the DNA TGTGCCAGCTCACACACTAGCGGCTACGAGCAGTACTTC. Its translation is CASSHTSGYEQYF.

The CDR3 here is CASPSGSGYTF. CDR3 DNA sequence: TGTGCCAGCCCTTCTGGATCCGGCTACACCTTC. The gene calls are TRBV27 and TRBJ1-2, with D unclear. Trimming took off 8 bases at V and 8 bases at J, with 12 bases between the two ends. The CDR3 covers 11 residues. Germline CDR1 MNHEY, CDR2 SMNVEV (reference sequence).

This clone was detected a few times. CDR3 nucleotide sequence: TGTGCCAGCAGTCCCCGGACAGGGGGTAACGAGCAGTACTTC. Residues: CASSPRTGGNEQYF. This sequence joins TRBV27 and TRBJ2-7, with 10 bases fitting TRBD1. CDR1 MNHEY and CDR2 SMNVEV come from the germline V gene (reference sequence). The CDR3 sequence is 14 residues long. J was trimmed by 5 bases and V by 5 bases; bases with no gene match: 6.

In DNA, the CDR3 is TGTGCCAGCAGCTTGTCACAGCTACGCTACACCTTC. The encoded protein is CASSLSQLRYTF. The rearrangement uses TRBV5-6 and TRBJ1-2; D call uncertain. Per germline, CDR1 SGHDT and CDR2 YYEEEE. The CDR3 loop spans 12 amino acids. The ends were cut back, 1 base at V and 9 bases at J, with 10 bases in the middle.

V and J are TRBV9 and TRBJ1-4, with D unclear. Between the trimmed V and J ends, which lost 1 base and 0 bases, there was a span of 4 bases. The germline V gene encodes CDR1 SGDLS and CDR2 YYNGEE. The CDR3 runs to 14 residues. The DNA for the CDR3 is TGTGCCAGCAGCGTAACTGCAACTAATGAAAAACTGTTTTTT. It specifies CASSVTATNEKLFF. Supplemented by reference TRBV9 and TRBJ1-4, the full variable domain reads DSGVTQTPKHLITATGQRVTLRCSPRSGDLSVYWYQQSLDQGLQFLIQYYNGEERAKGNILERFSAQQFPDLHSELNLSSLELGDSALYFCASSVTATNEKLFFGSGTQLSVL.

The rearrangement uses TRBV7-3 and TRBJ1-2; D remains unclear. Germline CDR1 SGHTA, CDR2 FQGTGA. The CDR3 contains 13 residues. Trimming pared 2 bases from V and 7 bases from J, leaving 11 bases between. CDR3 protein: CASSLLGEGGYTF. The CDR3 DNA reads TGTGCCAGCAGCTTACTCGGAGAGGGTGGCTACACCTTC.

There are a few counts of this clone. The chain has TRBV27 and TRBJ2-5, with D possibly being TRBD1 or TRBD2 (6 bases each). The CDR3 has 14 residues. V lost 2 bases and J 4 bases, leaving 11 bases between the germline ends. Looked up from germline, CDR1 is MNHEY and CDR2 is SMNVEV (reference sequence). The CDR3 DNA is TGTGCCAGCAGTTTAGAAGGGGGGCGAGAGACCCAGTACTTC. Protein sequence: CASSLEGGRETQYF.

The gene calls are TRBV4-1 and TRBJ1-5; a possible D gene is TRBD1 (6 bases). CDR3 length: 13 amino acids. Trimming stripped 2 bases from V and 4 bases from J, with 6 bases between. CDR1 and CDR2 (germline): MGHRA, YSYEKL. CDR3 nucleotide sequence: TGCGCCAGCAGCCAAACAGGGAATCAGCCCCAGCATTTT. Encoded protein: CASSQTGNQPQHF.

J is TRBJ1-4 and V is TRBV6-6; D is unresolved. The CDR3 runs to 13 residues. V gave up 8 bases and J gave up 5 bases, with 12 bases separating them. Looked up from germline, CDR1 is MNHNY and CDR2 is SVGAGI (reference sequence). This CDR3 is CASAGRINEKLFF. The DNA for the CDR3 is TGTGCCAGCGCGGGCAGGATAAATGAAAAACTGTTTTTT.

This chain uses TRBV7-8 with TRBJ1-5; D is uncertain. Trimming pared 3 bases from V and 2 bases from J, leaving 11 bases between. The CDR3 extends over 15 amino acids. Germline CDR1 is SGHVS and CDR2 is FQNEAQ. CDR3: CASSFQVRGNQPQHF. The CDR3 DNA is TGTGCCAGCAGCTTTCAGGTCAGAGGCAATCAGCCCCAGCATTTT.

The rearrangement uses TRBV6-5 and TRBJ1-1; D may be TRBD1 (5 bases). The germline V and J ends were trimmed by 4 bases and 11 bases, with 14 bases remaining between them. Germline V gene lookup returns CDR1 MNHEY and CDR2 SVGAGI. The CDR3 runs 12 residues. CDR3 sequence (DNA): TGTGCCAGCAGTTCTCTAGGGGTGGAGGCTTTCTTT. It is translated as CASSSLGVEAFF.

V is TRBV6-4 and J is TRBJ2-1; D unresolved. CDR1 and CDR2 (germline): MRHNA, SNTAGT. Trimming removed 5 bases from V and 1 base from J, with 6 bases in between. There are 13 residues in the CDR3. The CDR3 DNA is TGTGCCAGCAGTAAGGAGTCCTACAATGAGCAGTTCTTC. It specifies CASSKESYNEQFF.

J is TRBJ2-5 and V is TRBV29-1; 7 nucleotides line up with TRBD1. The J call could be wrong; TRBJ2-7 is a better fit for the DNA end. The CDR3 is 12 residues long. CDR1 and CDR2 from the germline V gene are SQVTM and ANQGSEA. CDR3 coding DNA: TGCAGCGTCTGGACAGGTCTGGACGAGCAGTACTTC. This translates into CSVWTGLDEQYF.

The sample holds a few counts of this clone. The genes are TRBV4-1 and TRBJ2-2, with 11 bases matching TRBD2. Germline CDR1 is MGHRA and CDR2 is YSYEKL. With 5 bases clipped from V and 7 bases from J, the junction kept 9 bases outside the gene matches. The CDR3 has 16 amino acids. The CDR3 region is CASSGTGTSGFGELFF. CDR3 DNA: TGCGCCAGCAGCGGAACCGGGACTAGCGGCTTCGGGGAGCTGTTTTTT.

This chain connects TRBV6-9 to TRBJ2-3; TRBD1 agrees at 10 bases. Trimming cost V 2 bases and J 3 bases; bases outside gene matches: 5. Germline V gene lookup returns CDR1 MNHGY and CDR2 SVAAGI. The CDR3 contains 16 residues. The CDR3 DNA sequence: TGTGCCAGCAGTTATCACAAGGACAGGGGGACAGATACGCAGTATTTT. Protein sequence: CASSYHKDRGTDTQYF.